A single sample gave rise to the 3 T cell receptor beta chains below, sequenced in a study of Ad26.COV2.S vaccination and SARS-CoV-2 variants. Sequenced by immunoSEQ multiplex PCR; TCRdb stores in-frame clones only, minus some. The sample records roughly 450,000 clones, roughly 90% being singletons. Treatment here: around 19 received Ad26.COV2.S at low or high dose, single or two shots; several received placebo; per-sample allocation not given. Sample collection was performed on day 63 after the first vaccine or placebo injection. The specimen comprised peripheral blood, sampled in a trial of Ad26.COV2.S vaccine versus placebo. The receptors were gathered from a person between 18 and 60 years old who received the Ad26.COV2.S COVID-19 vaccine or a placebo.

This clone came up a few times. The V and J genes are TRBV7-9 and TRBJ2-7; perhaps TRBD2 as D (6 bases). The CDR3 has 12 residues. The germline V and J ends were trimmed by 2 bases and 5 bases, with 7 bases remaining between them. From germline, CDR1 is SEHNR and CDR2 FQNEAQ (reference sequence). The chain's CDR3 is CASSLWGDEQYF. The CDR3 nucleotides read TGTGCCAGCAGCTTATGGGGGGACGAGCAGTACTTC.

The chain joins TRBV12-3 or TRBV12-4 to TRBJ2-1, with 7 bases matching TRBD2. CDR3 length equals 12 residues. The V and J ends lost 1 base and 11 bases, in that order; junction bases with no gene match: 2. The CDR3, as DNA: TGTGCCAGCAGTTTAGGCGGGAGACAGCAGTTCTTC. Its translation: CASSLGGRQQFF.

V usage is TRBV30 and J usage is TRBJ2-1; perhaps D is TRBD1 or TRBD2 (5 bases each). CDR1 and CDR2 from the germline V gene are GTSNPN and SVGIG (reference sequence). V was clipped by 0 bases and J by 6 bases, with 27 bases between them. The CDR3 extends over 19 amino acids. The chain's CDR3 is CAWSVLDGTFISSGNEQFF. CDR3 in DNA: TGTGCCTGGAGTGTACTTGATGGGACCTTTATTTCGTCGGGCAATGAGCAGTTCTTC.